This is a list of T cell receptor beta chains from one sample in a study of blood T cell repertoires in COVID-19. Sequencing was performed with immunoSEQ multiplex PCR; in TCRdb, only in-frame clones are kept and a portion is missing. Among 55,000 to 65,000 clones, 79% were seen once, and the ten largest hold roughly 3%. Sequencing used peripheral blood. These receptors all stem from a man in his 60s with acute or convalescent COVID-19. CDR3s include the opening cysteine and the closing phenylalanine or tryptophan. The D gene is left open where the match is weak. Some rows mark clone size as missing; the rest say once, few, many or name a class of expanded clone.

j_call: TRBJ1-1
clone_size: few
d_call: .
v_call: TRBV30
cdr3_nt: TGTGCCTGGAGCGCTTCAGGGGTTTTCGGGGCTTTCTTT
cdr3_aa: CAWSASGVFGAFF

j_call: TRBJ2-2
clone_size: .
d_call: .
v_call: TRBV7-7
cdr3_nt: TGTGCTAGCAGCTCTTCGGACTCTGAGGGAACCGGGGAGCTGTTTTTT
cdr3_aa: CASSSSDSEGTGELFF

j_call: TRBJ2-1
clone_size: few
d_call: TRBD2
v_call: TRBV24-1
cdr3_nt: TGTGCCACCAGTGATTTGGGGTCGGGGGGTCCCGTCAATGAGCAGTTCTTC
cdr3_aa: CATSDLGSGGPVNEQFF

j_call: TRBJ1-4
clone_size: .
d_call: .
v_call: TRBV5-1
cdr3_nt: TGCGCCAGCAGCCCCAACCTAAATGAAAAACTGTTTTTT
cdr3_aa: CASSPNLNEKLFF

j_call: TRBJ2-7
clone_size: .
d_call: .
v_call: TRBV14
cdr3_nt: TGTGCCAGCAGCCGCAAGTACACCTACGAGCAGTACTTC
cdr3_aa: CASSRKYTYEQYF

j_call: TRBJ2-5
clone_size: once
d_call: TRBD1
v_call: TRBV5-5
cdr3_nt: TGTGCCAGCGGAGCCGGGACAGGGGCCCAAGAGACCCAGTACTTC
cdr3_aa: CASGAGTGAQETQYF

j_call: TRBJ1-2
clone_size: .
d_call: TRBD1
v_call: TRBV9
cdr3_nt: TGTGCCAGCAGCGTAAAGAAAGGTGACAGGGGGCGAAACTATGGCTACACCTTC
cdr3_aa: CASSVKKGDRGRNYGYTF

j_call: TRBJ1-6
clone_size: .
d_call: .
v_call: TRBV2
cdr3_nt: TGTGCCAGCAGGGCCGATTCACCCCTCCACTTT
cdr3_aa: CASRADSPLHF

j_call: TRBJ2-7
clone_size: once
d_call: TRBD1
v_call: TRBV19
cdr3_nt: TGTGCCAGTAGTATTACCGGGACAGGCTACGAGCAGTACTTC
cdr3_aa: CASSITGTGYEQYF

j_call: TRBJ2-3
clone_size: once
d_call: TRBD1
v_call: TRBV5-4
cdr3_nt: TGTGCCAGCAGCCGAAGGGGCCCGACAGGGACAGATACGCAGTATTTT
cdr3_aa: CASSRRGPTGTDTQYF

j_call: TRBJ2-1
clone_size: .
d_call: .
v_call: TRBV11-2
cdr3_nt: TGTGCCAGCAGCTCCTACTCGTTAAGCAATGAGCAGTTCTTC
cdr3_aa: CASSSYSLSNEQFF

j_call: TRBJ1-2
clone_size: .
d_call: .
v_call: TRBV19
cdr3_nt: TGTGCCAGTAGTATAACAGATTTACCTTCCGGCTACACCTTC
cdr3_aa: CASSITDLPSGYTF

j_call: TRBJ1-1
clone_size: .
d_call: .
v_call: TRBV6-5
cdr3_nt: TGTGCCAGCAATCCAGGAGGGAATAGGAACACTGAAGCTTTCTTT
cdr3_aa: CASNPGGNRNTEAFF

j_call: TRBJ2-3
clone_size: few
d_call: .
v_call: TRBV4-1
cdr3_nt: TGCGCCAGCAGCCAGGCAGGCGGGGTAGGCGATACGCAGTATTTT
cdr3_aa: CASSQAGGVGDTQYF

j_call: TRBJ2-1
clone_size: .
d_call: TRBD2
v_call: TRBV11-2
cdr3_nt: TGTGCCAGCAGCTTAGTTTACGGGAGGTCCTACAATGAGCAGTTCTTC
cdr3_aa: CASSLVYGRSYNEQFF

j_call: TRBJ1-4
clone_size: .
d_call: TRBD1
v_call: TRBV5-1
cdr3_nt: TGCGCCAGCAGCTTTGGGAGAACAGGGGGCGATGAAAAACTGTTTTTT
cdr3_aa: CASSFGRTGGDEKLFF

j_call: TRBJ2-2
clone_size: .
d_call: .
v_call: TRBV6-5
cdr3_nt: TGTGCCAGCAGACCTAGGGGGACCGGGGAGCTGTTTTTT
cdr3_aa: CASRPRGTGELFF

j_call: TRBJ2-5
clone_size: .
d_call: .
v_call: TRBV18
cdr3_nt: TGTGCCAGCTCACGGGAGAGGCAAGAGACCCAGTACTTC
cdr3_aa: CASSRERQETQYF

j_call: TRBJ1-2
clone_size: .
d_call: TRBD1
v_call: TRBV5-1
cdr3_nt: TGCGCCAGCAGCCAGCCTAACCAACAGGGGGCGGACTATGGCTACACCTTC
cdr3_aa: CASSQPNQQGADYGYTF

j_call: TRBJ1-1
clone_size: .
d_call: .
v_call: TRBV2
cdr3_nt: TGTGCCAGCAGAGATGAAATAGGGGGGGCGAGCATATCTGACACTGAAGCTTTCTTT
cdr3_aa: CASRDEIGGASISDTEAFF

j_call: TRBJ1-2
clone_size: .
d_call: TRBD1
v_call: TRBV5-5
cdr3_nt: TGTGCCAGCAGCACTCCAGGGGGCAGTGATGGCTACACCTTC
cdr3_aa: CASSTPGGSDGYTF

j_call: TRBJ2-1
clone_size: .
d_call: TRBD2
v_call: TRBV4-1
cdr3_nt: TGCGCCAGCAGCCACACCCTAGCGGGGGCATACAATGAGCAGTTCTTC
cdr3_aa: CASSHTLAGAYNEQFF

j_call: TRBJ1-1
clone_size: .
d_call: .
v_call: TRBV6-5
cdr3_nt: TGTGCCAGCAGTTATAACAGGGCAACTGAAGCTTTCTTT
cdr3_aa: CASSYNRATEAFF

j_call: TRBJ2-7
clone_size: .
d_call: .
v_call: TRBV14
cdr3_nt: TGTGCCAGCAGCCTAGGAGGCTGGGAGCAGTACTTC
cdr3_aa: CASSLGGWEQYF

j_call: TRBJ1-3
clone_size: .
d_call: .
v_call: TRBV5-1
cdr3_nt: TGCGCCAGCAGCTCAGGAAGTAGGGGCGTGGGAAACACCATATATTTT
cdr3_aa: CASSSGSRGVGNTIYF

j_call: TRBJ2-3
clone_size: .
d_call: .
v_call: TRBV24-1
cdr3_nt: TGTGCCACCAGTGATTTGAGAGGGAAAGGGACAGATACGCAGTATTTT
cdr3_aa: CATSDLRGKGTDTQYF

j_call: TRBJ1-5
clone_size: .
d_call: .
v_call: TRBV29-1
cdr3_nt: TGCAGCGTTGTTTTGGGGTCAGGGGATCAGCCCCAGCATTTT
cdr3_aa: CSVVLGSGDQPQHF

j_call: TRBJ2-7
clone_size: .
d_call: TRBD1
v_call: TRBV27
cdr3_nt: TGTGCCAGCAGTGCCCACCCGGGACAGGGGGCCTACGAGCAGTACTTC
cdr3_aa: CASSAHPGQGAYEQYF

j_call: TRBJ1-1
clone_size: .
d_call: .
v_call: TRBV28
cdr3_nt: TGTGCCAGCAGTCCCTCCCTCAAGTCGGCTCGGAGAACTGAAGCTTTCTTT
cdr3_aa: CASSPSLKSARRTEAFF

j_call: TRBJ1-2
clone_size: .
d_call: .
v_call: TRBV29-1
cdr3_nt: TGCAGCGTCTACGTAGTCGGCTACACCTTC
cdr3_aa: CSVYVVGYTF

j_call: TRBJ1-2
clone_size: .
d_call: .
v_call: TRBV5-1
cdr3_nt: TGCGCCAGCAGCTCTTCCTACAGCCGTCACTATGGCTACACCTTC
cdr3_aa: CASSSSYSRHYGYTF

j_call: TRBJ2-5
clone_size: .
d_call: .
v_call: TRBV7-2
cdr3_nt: TGTGCCAGCGGAAAACAGAGTAGTGAGACCCAGTACTTC
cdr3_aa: CASGKQSSETQYF

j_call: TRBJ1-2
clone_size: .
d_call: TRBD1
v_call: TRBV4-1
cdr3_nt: TGCGCCAGCAGCCAAGTCCCCCCGACAGGGAACTATGGCTACACCTTC
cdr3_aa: CASSQVPPTGNYGYTF

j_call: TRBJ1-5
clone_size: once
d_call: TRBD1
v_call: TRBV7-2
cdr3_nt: TGTGCCAGCAGCGCCGGGACAGGGCTTAGCAATCAGCCCCAGCATTTT
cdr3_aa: CASSAGTGLSNQPQHF

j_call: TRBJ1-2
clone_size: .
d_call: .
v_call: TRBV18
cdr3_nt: TGTGCCAGCTCACGGAATAACCAACTAGATGGCTACACCTTC
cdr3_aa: CASSRNNQLDGYTF

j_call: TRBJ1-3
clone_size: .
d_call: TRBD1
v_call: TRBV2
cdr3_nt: TGTGCCAGCAGTGCAAACAGGGGTGGAAACACCATATATTTT
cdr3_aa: CASSANRGGNTIYF

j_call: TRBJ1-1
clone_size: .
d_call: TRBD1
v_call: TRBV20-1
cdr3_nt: TGCAGTGCTGGGGAAGACAGGGTAGCTTTCTTT
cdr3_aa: CSAGEDRVAFF

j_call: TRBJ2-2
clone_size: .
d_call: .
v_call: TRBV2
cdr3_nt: TGTGCCAGCAGTGTGGATAGGGGGAGGAACACCGGGGAGCTGTTTTTT
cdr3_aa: CASSVDRGRNTGELFF

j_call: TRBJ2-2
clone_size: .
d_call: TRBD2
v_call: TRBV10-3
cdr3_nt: TGTGCCATCAGCGAGAGGGAGGGATCCGCCAGCGAGCTGTTTTTT
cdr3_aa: CAISEREGSASELFF

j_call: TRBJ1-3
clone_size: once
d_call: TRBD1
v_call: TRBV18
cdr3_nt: TGTGCCAGCTCACCAGTCGGACAGGGGGCCGCTGGAAACACCATATATTTT
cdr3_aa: CASSPVGQGAAGNTIYF

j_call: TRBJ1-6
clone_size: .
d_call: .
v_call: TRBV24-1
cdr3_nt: TGTGCCACCAGTGAGAGCGGAGTTTCACCCCTCCACTTT
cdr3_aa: CATSESGVSPLHF

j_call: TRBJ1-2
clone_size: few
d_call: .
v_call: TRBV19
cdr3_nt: TGTGCCAGTAGTTCAGGGTCCTTCTGGGACTATGGCTACACCTTC
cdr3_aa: CASSSGSFWDYGYTF

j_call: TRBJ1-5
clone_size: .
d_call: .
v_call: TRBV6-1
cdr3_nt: TGTGCCAGCAGGGTAGAAGGCAATCAGCCCCAGCATTTT
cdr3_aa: CASRVEGNQPQHF

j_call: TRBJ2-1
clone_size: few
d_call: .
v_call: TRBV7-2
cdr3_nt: TGTGCCAGCAGCCGCGGCGGTAGTGGGAGTGAGCAGTTCTTC
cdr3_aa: CASSRGGSGSEQFF

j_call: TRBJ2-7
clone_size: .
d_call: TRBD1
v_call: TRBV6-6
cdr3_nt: TGTGCCAGCAGTTACTCGGGGACAGGGGGGTTCGAGCAGTACTTC
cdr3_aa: CASSYSGTGGFEQYF

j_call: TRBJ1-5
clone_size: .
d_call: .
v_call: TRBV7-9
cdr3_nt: TGTGCCAGCAGCGACGACACAGGGAGAGGCAATCAGCCCCAGCATTTT
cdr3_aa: CASSDDTGRGNQPQHF

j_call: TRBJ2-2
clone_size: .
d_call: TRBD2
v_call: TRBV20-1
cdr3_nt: TGCAGTGCTAGTCGGTCGGGGACTAGTGGTACCGGGGAGCTGTTTTTT
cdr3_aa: CSASRSGTSGTGELFF

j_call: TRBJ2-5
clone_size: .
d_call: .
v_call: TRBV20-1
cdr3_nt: TGCAGTGCTAGTATAGGGAGGGAGACCCAGTACTTC
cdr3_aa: CSASIGRETQYF

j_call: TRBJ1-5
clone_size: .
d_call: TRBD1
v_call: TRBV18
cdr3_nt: TGTGCCAGCTCACTAATAGGGACAGGGAATCAGCCCCAGCATTTT
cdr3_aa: CASSLIGTGNQPQHF

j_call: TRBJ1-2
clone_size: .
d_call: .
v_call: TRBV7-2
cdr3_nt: TGTGCCAGCATCGGACACCAGATGGGGTTTAACTATGGCTACACCTTC
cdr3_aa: CASIGHQMGFNYGYTF

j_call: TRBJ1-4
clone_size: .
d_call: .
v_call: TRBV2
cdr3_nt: TGTGCCAGCAGTCCACAGGCAACTAATGAAAAACTGTTTTTT
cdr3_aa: CASSPQATNEKLFF

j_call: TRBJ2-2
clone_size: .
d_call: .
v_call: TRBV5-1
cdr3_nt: TGCGCCAGCAGCTTGGACGGGTCCGGGGAGCTGTTTTTT
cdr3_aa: CASSLDGSGELFF

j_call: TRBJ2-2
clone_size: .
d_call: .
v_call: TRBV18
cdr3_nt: TGTGCCAGCTCACCACTCACAGACGGAGGGGAGCTGTTTTTT
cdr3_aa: CASSPLTDGGELFF